Each of the 29 T cell receptor beta chains below was sequenced from the same sample in a study of blood T cell repertoires in COVID-19. Generated by immunoSEQ multiplex PCR, the TCRdb table keeps only in-frame clones and is missing some. The sample comprises roughly 82,000 clones, 90% of which are singletons, and approximately 0.98% rests with the top ten. The sample comprised peripheral blood. Source of these receptors: a woman between 50 and 59 years old in a cohort sampled during active COVID-19.

The rearrangement links TRBV29-1 to TRBJ2-2; TRBD2 agrees at 8 bases. The CDR3 extends over 13 amino acids. V was clipped by 5 bases and J by 4 bases; unmatched bases: 3. Germline-derived CDR1 and CDR2 are SQVTM and ANQGSEA. CDR3 region: CSVQREFTGELFF. The CDR3 coding sequence is TGCAGCGTTCAGCGGGAGTTCACCGGGGAGCTGTTTTTT.

The rearrangement uses TRBV23-1 and TRBJ1-6; D is ambiguous. TRBV23-1 is an ORF; its function is uncertain. The V end was cut by 8 bases, the J end by 7 bases, with 21 bases between. CDR3 length: 16 residues. The CDR3 region is CASRPSGKRENSPLHF. In DNA, the CDR3 is TGCGCCAGCCGCCCGTCCGGGAAAAGGGAGAATTCACCCCTCCACTTT.

The chain is built from TRBV27 and TRBJ1-6; 9 bases line up with TRBD1. The CDR3 runs to 15 residues. Looked up from germline, CDR1 is MNHEY and CDR2 is SMNVEV (reference sequence). The V gene end was trimmed by 4 bases and the J gene end by 8 bases; junction bases not matched to a gene: 6. CDR3 DNA sequence: TGTGCCAGCAGTTGGGGACAGGGTATTTATTCACCCCTCCACTTT. It yields the protein CASSWGQGIYSPLHF.

The chain joins TRBV5-1 to TRBJ2-2; 7 positions match TRBD1. Per germline, CDR1 SGHRS and CDR2 YFSETQ. The V segment lost 6 bases and the J segment 4 bases; nucleotides outside the gene matches: 6. The CDR3 covers 14 residues. The CDR3 DNA follows: TGCGCCAGCAACACAGGGGCCTCCACCGGGGAGCTGTTTTTT. It encodes CASNTGASTGELFF. Full variable domain (missing parts from reference TRBV5-1 and TRBJ2-2): KAGVTQTPRYLIKTRGQQVTLSCSPISGHRSVSWYQQTPGQGLQFLFEYFSETQRNKGNFPGRFSGRQFSNSRSEMNVSTLELGDSALYLCASNTGASTGELFFGEGSRLTVL.

This sequence joins TRBV2 and TRBJ2-5, with D tentatively TRBD1 (6 bases). The CDR3 is 16 residues long. Trimming shortened V by 6 bases and J by 5 bases, and 22 bases separated the two germline ends. The germline CDR1 and CDR2 sequences are SNHLY and FYNNEI. CDR3 in DNA: TGTGCCAGCAGCGCCGAGCAGACAGGTTCAGGGGAGACCCAGTACTTC. Amino acids: CASSAEQTGSGETQYF.

This clone was counted a single time. J is TRBJ2-1 and V is TRBV24-1; 7 bases fit TRBD2. Trimming at V came to 1 base and at J to 7 bases, leaving 6 bases not matched to a gene. Germline CDR1 KGHDR, CDR2 SFDVKD. This CDR3 region has 15 residues. This CDR3 is CATSDLTAGGNEQFF. CDR3 sequence (DNA): TGTGCCACCAGTGATTTAACTGCCGGGGGGAATGAGCAGTTCTTC.

This chain connects TRBV28 to TRBJ1-1; 8 bases map to TRBD1. Trimming cost V 6 bases and J 5 bases; bases outside gene matches: 14. CDR3 length: 16 residues. Germline V CDR1 and CDR2: MDHEN, SYDVKM. Written as DNA, the CDR3 is TGTGCCAGCAGAACAGGGGGGGCGCGGGGGAAAACTGAAGCTTTCTTT. Its protein product is CASRTGGARGKTEAFF.

V is TRBV6-5 and J is TRBJ2-3; tentatively, D is TRBD2 (7 bases). Germline V CDR1 and CDR2: MNHEY, SVGAGI. V was clipped by 6 bases and J by 2 bases, with 15 bases between them. CDR3 size: 15 residues. The CDR3 DNA reads TGTGCCAGCAGGCGAGGGGGAGGGCACACAGATACGCAGTATTTT. Protein: CASRRGGGHTDTQYF.

This sequence joins TRBV12-3 or TRBV12-4 and TRBJ2-1; 7 bases line up with TRBD2. CDR3 length equals 13 residues. The ends lost 1 base at V and 8 bases at J; junction bases unmatched: 2. CDR3 sequence reads: CASSLGRGDEQFF. For the CDR3, the DNA is TGTGCCAGCAGTTTAGGTCGGGGGGATGAGCAGTTCTTC.

The V call is TRBV7-7, the J call TRBJ2-5; the match to TRBD2 covers 8 bases. Germline loops: CDR1 SSHAT, CDR2 FNYEAQ (reference sequence). Losses at the gene ends were 4 bases for V and 2 bases for J; bases not matched to a gene: 6. CDR3 length equals 15 residues. The CDR3 bases are TGTGCCAGCAGCTCATTTAGCGGGAAGCAAGAGACCCAGTACTTC. Encoded protein: CASSSFSGKQETQYF.

V usage is TRBV3-1 (or the pseudogene TRBV3-2) and J usage is TRBJ2-4; D perhaps matches TRBD2 (5 bases). Trimming took 0 bases from V and 7 from J, leaving 16 bases between them. The CDR3 runs 16 residues. The germline gives CDR1 LGHDT, CDR2 YNNKEL (reference sequence). This CDR3 is CASSQEIGLGGNIQYF. CDR3 nucleotides: TGTGCCAGCAGCCAAGAAATAGGGCTAGGAGGCAACATTCAGTACTTC.

This clone turned up a few times. The chain employs TRBV6-2 or TRBV6-3 and TRBJ2-2; tentative D call: TRBD2 (5 bases). From germline, CDR1 is MNHEY and CDR2 SVGEGT. V was pared by 2 bases and J by 3 bases, with 16 bases between. The CDR3 is 17 residues long. Written as DNA, the CDR3 is TGTGCCAGCAGTTACCCCGCTAGCCGACTGGACACCGGGGAGCTGTTTTTT. This translates into CASSYPASRLDTGELFF.

This clone was seen once. J is TRBJ2-3 and V is TRBV7-3; D is unresolved. The CDR3 is 13 residues long. V lost 4 bases to trimming and J lost 4 bases, with 9 bases between them. In germline, CDR1 is SGHTA, CDR2 FQGTGA. The CDR3: CASSSYSADTQYF. CDR3 sequence (DNA): TGTGCCAGCAGCTCATACAGTGCAGATACGCAGTATTTT.

The chain combines TRBV5-1 with TRBJ2-3; a weak D match, TRBD2 (6 bases). The CDR3 spans 14 residues. CDR1 and CDR2 from the germline V gene are SGHRS and YFSETQ. Between the trimmed V and J ends, which lost 4 bases and 1 base, there was a span of 10 bases. The CDR3 sequence is CASSPPGGTDTQYF. CDR3 nucleotides: TGCGCCAGCAGCCCCCCGGGGGGCACAGATACGCAGTATTTT.

The V and J genes are TRBV5-1 and TRBJ2-1, with 9 bases aligning to TRBD2. The germline V gene has CDR1 SGHRS and CDR2 YFSETQ. V was pared by 4 bases and J by 7 bases, with 12 bases of the junction left unmatched. CDR3 length: 16 residues. The CDR3 DNA reads TGCGCCAGCAGCCCCCGGGTAGCGGGAGACTCTAATGAGCAGTTCTTC. This gives the protein CASSPRVAGDSNEQFF. The full variable domain, its missing parts supplied by reference TRBV5-1 and TRBJ2-1, is KAGVTQTPRYLIKTRGQQVTLSCSPISGHRSVSWYQQTPGQGLQFLFEYFSETQRNKGNFPGRFSGRQFSNSRSEMNVSTLELGDSALYLCASSPRVAGDSNEQFFGPGTRLTVL.

This clone was recorded only once. This chain's CDR3 is CASSPLSGQGIEKLFF. Here the CDR3 DNA reads TGTGCCAGCTCACCGTTATCTGGCCAGGGGATTGAAAAACTGTTTTTT. The chain carries TRBV18 and TRBJ1-4; maybe TRBD1 (6 bases). Trimming stripped 3 bases from V and 7 bases from J, with 18 bases between. Per germline, CDR1 KGHSH and CDR2 LQKENI. CDR3 length: 16 residues. The whole variable domain, remainder taken from reference TRBV18 and TRBJ1-4, is NAGVMQNPRHLVRRRGQEARLRCSPMKGHSHVYWYRQLPEEGLKFMVYLQKENIIDESGMPKERFSAEFPKEGPSILRIQQVVRGDSAAYFCASSPLSGQGIEKLFFGSGTQLSVL.

The CDR3 sequence is CASSLATSSGNTIYF. The DNA of the CDR3 is TGTGCCAGCAGTTTGGCCACCTCCTCTGGAAACACCATATATTTT. This chain uses TRBV28 with TRBJ1-3; D is unresolved. CDR1 is MDHEN, CDR2 SYDVKM, per germline. Trimming stripped 3 bases from V and 0 bases from J, with 9 bases between. The CDR3 consists of 15 residues.

The rearrangement links TRBV27 to TRBJ2-1, with 8 bases that match TRBD1. Germline-derived CDR1 and CDR2 are MNHEY and SMNVEV (reference sequence). V dropped 5 bases and J dropped 13; count of bases not matched to a gene: 13. The CDR3 loop spans 14 amino acids. The CDR3 spells CASSTPGQGKPQFF. CDR3 in DNA: TGTGCCAGCAGTACCCCAGGACAGGGCAAGCCCCAGTTCTTC.

This chain joins TRBV6-1 and TRBJ2-6; D not resolved. Trimming took off 3 bases at V and 3 bases at J, with 3 bases between the two ends. The CDR3 totals 13 residues. Germline-derived CDR1 and CDR2 are MNHNS and SASEGT. The CDR3 loop is CASSDSGANVLTF. The CDR3 DNA sequence: TGTGCCAGCAGTGACAGTGGGGCCAACGTCCTGACTTTC.

The chain joins TRBV29-1 to TRBJ1-1, with D perhaps matching TRBD1 (5 bases). The CDR3 extends over 11 amino acids. Trimming pared 7 bases from V and 6 bases from J, leaving 12 bases between. In germline, CDR1 is SQVTM, CDR2 ANQGSEA. CDR3 bases: TGCAGCGGGACACTTTTGTCTGAAGCTTTCTTT. Encoded protein: CSGTLLSEAFF.

This chain connects TRBV28 to TRBJ2-7; possible D gene TRBD1, 5 bases. The CDR3 extends over 11 amino acids. Germline CDR1 and CDR2: MDHEN and SYDVKM. V lost 6 bases and J 4 bases, leaving 7 bases between the germline ends. The CDR3 reads CASSKGYEQYF. The CDR3 DNA reads TGTGCCAGCAGCAAGGGGTACGAGCAGTACTTC.

V gene TRBV7-9 combines with J gene TRBJ2-3; D gene unclear. The CDR3 runs 15 residues. Germline V gene lookup returns CDR1 SEHNR and CDR2 FQNEAQ (reference sequence). Between the trimmed V and J ends, which lost 1 base and 4 bases, there was a span of 12 bases. The CDR3 protein is CASSLVVSYPDTQYF. The CDR3 nucleotides are TGTGCCAGCAGCTTAGTAGTAAGCTACCCAGATACGCAGTATTTT.

The chain uses TRBV27 and TRBJ2-1, with 10 bases that match TRBD1. Germline CDR1 MNHEY, CDR2 SMNVEV (reference sequence). The CDR3 covers 15 residues. Germline trimming cut 7 bases from V and 9 bases from J; bases unmatched to any gene: 12. In nucleotides, the CDR3 is TGTGCCAGCACCCCGGACAGGGGGGGGACGGGTGAGCAGTTCTTC. It encodes CASTPDRGGTGEQFF.

The V and J genes are TRBV27 and TRBJ1-5; no clear D gene. V lost 1 base to trimming and J lost 3 bases, with 7 bases between them. Germline V gives CDR1 MNHEY, CDR2 SMNVEV (reference sequence). The CDR3 loop spans 14 amino acids. This CDR3 is CASSLYGYNQPQHF. The CDR3 DNA follows: TGTGCCAGCAGTTTATACGGTTACAATCAGCCCCAGCATTTT.

V and J are TRBV10-2 and TRBJ2-5; D perhaps matches TRBD2 (7 bases). The CDR3 covers 16 residues. With 0 bases removed from V and 4 bases from J, the gap between germline ends came to 15 bases. Looked up from germline, CDR1 is WSHSY and CDR2 is SAAADI. The CDR3, as DNA: TGCGCCAGCAGTGAGTCTGAGGGGGGGGGCGCAGAGACCCAGTACTTC. Encoded protein: CASSESEGGGAETQYF.

This chain uses TRBV12-3 or TRBV12-4 with TRBJ1-1; D not resolved. Trimming took 3 bases from V and 3 from J, leaving 8 bases between them. The CDR3 sequence is 13 residues long. The DNA for the CDR3 is TGTGCCAGCAGTTTTTCTTCGGACACTGAAGCTTTCTTT. This gives the protein CASSFSSDTEAFF.

The chain combines TRBV28 with TRBJ2-1, with 11 nucleotides matching TRBD2. The germline gives CDR1 MDHEN, CDR2 SYDVKM. Trimming removed 5 bases from V and 4 bases from J; junction bases left unmatched: 7. The CDR3 covers 16 residues. CDR3 sequence reads: CASSPSGLAAYNEQFF. The CDR3 DNA reads TGTGCCAGCAGTCCCTCGGGACTAGCGGCTTACAATGAGCAGTTCTTC.

This clone was counted a single time. This chain links TRBV6-5 with TRBJ1-4, with D perhaps TRBD1 (6 bases). There are 13 residues in the CDR3. V shed 7 bases and J shed 3 bases, with 9 bases lying between them. Germline V gives CDR1 MNHEY, CDR2 SVGAGI. CDR3 sequence: CASKRGSNEKLFF. The DNA for the CDR3 is TGTGCCAGCAAAAGGGGGTCTAATGAAAAACTGTTTTTT.

The rearrangement joins TRBV7-3 to TRBJ2-3; D might be TRBD2 (6 bases). The CDR3 extends over 14 amino acids. Between the trimmed V and J ends, which lost 4 bases and 1 base, there was a span of 9 bases. Germline V gene data show CDR1 as SGHTA and CDR2 as FQGTGA. CDR3 protein: CASSSGGGTDTQYF. The CDR3 DNA follows: TGTGCCAGCAGCTCCGGAGGGGGCACAGATACGCAGTATTTT. Complete variable domain (other parts from reference TRBV7-3 and TRBJ2-3): GAGVSQTPSNKVTEKGKYVELRCDPISGHTALYWYRQSLGQGPEFLIYFQGTGAADDSGLPNDRFFAVRPEGSVSTLKIQRTERGDSAVYLCASSSGGGTDTQYFGPGTRLTVL.